Included here is one T cell receptor beta chain sequence, with context. The data belong to a study of blood T cell repertoires in COVID-19. Unmatched junction bases numbered 4, after V lost 4 bases and J lost 0 bases. The CDR3 contains 18 residues. Looked up from germline, CDR1 is SGHNT and CDR2 is YENEEA. Some clones are missing from TCRdb's copy, which holds only in-frame ones; the method was immunoSEQ multiplex PCR. The table includes 260,000 or so clones, roughly 85% detected once. The sequencing sample was made of PBMCs or T cells enriched from blood (not recorded which). V usage is TRBV11-3 and J usage is TRBJ2-1, with 15 bases identical to TRBD2. The sequence derives from a woman aged 50 to 60 who had recovered from COVID-19. The CDR3 region has the DNA TGTGCCAGCAGCTCCTCGGGACTAGCGGGAGGCTCCTACAATGAGCAGTTCTTC. This translates into CASSSSGLAGGSYNEQFF.